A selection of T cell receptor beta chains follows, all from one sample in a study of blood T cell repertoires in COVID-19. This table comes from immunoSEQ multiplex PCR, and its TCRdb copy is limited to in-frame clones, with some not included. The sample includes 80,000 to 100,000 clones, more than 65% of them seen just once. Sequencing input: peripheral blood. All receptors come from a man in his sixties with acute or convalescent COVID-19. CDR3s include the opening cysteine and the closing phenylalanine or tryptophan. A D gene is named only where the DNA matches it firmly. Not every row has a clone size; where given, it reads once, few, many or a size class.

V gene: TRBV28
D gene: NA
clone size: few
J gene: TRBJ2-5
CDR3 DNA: TGTGCCAGCAGGGATGGGGGAGGTTATCGAGGAGAGACCCAGTACTTC
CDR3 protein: CASRDGGGYRGETQYF

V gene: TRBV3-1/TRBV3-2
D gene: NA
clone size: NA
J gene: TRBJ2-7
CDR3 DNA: TGTGCCAGCAGCCAAGATAAGGTGTTTACAGGGATTGCCGAGCAGTACTTC
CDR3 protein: CASSQDKVFTGIAEQYF

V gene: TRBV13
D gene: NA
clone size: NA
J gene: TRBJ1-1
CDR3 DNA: TGTGCCAGCAGCGTCTCGGTCACTGAAGCTTTCTTT
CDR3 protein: CASSVSVTEAFF

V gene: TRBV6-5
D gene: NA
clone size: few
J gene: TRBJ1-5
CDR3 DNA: TGTGCCAGCAGTTTCCGTAGCAATCAGCCCCAGCATTTT
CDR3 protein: CASSFRSNQPQHF

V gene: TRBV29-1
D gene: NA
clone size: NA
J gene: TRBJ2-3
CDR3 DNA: TGCAGCGTGGGGGCGTGGGGTGGAGCGCAGTATTTT
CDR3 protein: CSVGAWGGAQYF

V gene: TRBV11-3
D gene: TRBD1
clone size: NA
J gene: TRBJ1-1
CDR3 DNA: TGTGCCAGCAGCGGCGGACCCAGGGGGACTGAAGCTTTCTTT
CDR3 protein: CASSGGPRGTEAFF

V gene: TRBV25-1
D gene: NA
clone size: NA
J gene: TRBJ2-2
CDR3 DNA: TGTGCCAGCAGTGCAACATGGGGAGTGAACACCGGGGAGCTGTTTTTT
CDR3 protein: CASSATWGVNTGELFF

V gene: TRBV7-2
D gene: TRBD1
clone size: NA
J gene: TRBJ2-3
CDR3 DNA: TGTGCCAGCAGCTTCGTCCAGGGGGCGCTTATCACAGATACGCAGTATTTT
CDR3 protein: CASSFVQGALITDTQYF

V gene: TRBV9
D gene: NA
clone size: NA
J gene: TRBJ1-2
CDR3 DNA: TGTGCCAGCAGCGCTTACCTTAACAGGGATGTGTCGGGCTACACCTTC
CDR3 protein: CASSAYLNRDVSGYTF

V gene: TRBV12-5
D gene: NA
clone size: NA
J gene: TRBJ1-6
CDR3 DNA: TGTGCTAGTTCGCCCGAAGGGGGAACCAATTCACCCCTCCACTTT
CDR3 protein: CASSPEGGTNSPLHF

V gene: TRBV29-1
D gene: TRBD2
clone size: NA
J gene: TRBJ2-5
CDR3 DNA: TGCAGCGTCCCGAGGACTAGCGGGGAAGAGACCCAGTACTTC
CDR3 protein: CSVPRTSGEETQYF

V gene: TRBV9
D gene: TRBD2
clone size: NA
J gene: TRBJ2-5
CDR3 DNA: TGTGCCAGCAGCGTAGTAGCGCGGGAGGGCGAGACCCAGTACTTC
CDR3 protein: CASSVVAREGETQYF

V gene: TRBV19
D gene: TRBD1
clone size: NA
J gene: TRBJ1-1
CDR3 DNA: TGTGCCAGTAGTACAGGGGGCACATACTACATGAACACTGAAGCTTTCTTT
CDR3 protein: CASSTGGTYYMNTEAFF

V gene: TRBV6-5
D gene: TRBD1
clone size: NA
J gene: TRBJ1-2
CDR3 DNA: TGTGCCTGCGGGGACAGCCCCTATGGCTACACCTTC
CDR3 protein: CACGDSPYGYTF

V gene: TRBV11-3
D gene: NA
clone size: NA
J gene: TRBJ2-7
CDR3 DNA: TGTGCCAGCAGCTCCTCGACTAGCTCCTACGAGCAGTACTTC
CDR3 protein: CASSSSTSSYEQYF

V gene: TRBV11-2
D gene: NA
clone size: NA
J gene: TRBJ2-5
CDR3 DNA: TGTGCCAGCAGCGTCACAGGGAACCAAGAGACCCAGTACTTC
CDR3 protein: CASSVTGNQETQYF

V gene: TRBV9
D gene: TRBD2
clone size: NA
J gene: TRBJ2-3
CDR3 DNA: TGTGCCAGCAGCGTAGTAGCTAGCGGGAGGACAGATACGCAGTATTTT
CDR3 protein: CASSVVASGRTDTQYF

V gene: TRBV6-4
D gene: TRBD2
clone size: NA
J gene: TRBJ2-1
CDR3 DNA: TGTGCCAGCAGCCGGGAGCGGGATTTCGATGAGCAGTTCTTC
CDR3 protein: CASSRERDFDEQFF

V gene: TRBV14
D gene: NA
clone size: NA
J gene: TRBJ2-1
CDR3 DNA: TGTGCCAGCAGCCAAGAAAGGCGAAAGGGAGACAATGAGCAGTTCTTC
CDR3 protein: CASSQERRKGDNEQFF

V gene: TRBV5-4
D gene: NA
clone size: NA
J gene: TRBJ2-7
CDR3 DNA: TGTGCCAGCAGCTTGGACAGGGTAGGCGAGCAGTACTTC
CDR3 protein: CASSLDRVGEQYF

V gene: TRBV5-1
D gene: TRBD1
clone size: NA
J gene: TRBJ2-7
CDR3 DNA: TGCGCCAGCAGCGTCTCCGAGACAGGGGGCTACGAGCAGTACTTC
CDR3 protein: CASSVSETGGYEQYF

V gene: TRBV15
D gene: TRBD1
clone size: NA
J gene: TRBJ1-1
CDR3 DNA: TGTGCCACCAGCAGAGTTAGGACAGGGAGGTCTTCCACTGAAGCTTTCTTT
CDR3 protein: CATSRVRTGRSSTEAFF

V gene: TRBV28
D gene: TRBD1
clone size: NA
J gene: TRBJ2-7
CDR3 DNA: TGTGCCAGCAGGATGACGGGACAGCCCTACGAGCAGTACTTC
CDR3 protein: CASRMTGQPYEQYF

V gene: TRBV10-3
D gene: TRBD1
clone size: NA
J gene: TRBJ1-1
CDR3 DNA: TGTGCCACCACGGACCGGACAGGGGGATCGAACACTGAAGCTTTCTTT
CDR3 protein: CATTDRTGGSNTEAFF

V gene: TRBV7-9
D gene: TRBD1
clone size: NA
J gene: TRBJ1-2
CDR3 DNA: TGTGCCAGCAGCGGGGGACAGGGAATTAACTATGGCTACACCTTC
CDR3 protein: CASSGGQGINYGYTF

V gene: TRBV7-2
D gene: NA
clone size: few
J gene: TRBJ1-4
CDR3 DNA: TGTGCCAGCAGCCCCTCAACTAATGAAAAACTGTTTTTT
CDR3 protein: CASSPSTNEKLFF

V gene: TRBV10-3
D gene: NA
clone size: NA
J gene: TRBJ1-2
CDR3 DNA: TGTGCCATCAGTGAGACACAGCAGGACTATGGCTACACCTTC
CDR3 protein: CAISETQQDYGYTF

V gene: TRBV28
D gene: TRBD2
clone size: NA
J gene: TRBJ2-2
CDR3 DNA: TGTGCCAGCAGTTCTGCTCTAGCGGGAGTAAACTCCGGGGAGCTGTTTTTT
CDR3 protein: CASSSALAGVNSGELFF

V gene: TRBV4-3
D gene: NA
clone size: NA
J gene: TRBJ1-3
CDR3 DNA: TGCGCCAGCAGCCAAGATATCGGACAGTCTGGAAACACCATATATTTT
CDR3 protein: CASSQDIGQSGNTIYF

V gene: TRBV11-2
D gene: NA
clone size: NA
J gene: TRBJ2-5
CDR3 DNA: TGTGCCAGCAGCTTAGACAGCGTGGGTCAAGAGACCCAGTACTTC
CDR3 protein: CASSLDSVGQETQYF

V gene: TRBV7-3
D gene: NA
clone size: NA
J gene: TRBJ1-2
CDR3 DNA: TGTGCCAGCAGCGACCGGGCAGGGTCGATCTATGGCTACACCTTC
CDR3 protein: CASSDRAGSIYGYTF

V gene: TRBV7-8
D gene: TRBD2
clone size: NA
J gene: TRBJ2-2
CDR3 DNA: TGTGCCAGCAGCTGGGGAGGGCCGGGCACCGGGGAGCTGTTTTTT
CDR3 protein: CASSWGGPGTGELFF

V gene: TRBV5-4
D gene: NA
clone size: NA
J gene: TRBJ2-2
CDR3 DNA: TGTGCCAGCAGCGTGGGGTACAGGGTGAACACCGGGGAGCTGTTTTTT
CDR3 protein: CASSVGYRVNTGELFF

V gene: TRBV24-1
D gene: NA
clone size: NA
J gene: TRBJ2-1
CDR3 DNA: TGTGCCACCAGTGGTAGAGGCGGCCCGTACAATGAGCAGTTCTTC
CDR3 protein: CATSGRGGPYNEQFF

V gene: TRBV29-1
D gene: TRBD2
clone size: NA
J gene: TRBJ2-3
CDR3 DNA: TGCAGCGTTGGGTTTAGCGGGGGGGAGACAGATACGCAGTATTTT
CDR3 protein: CSVGFSGGETDTQYF

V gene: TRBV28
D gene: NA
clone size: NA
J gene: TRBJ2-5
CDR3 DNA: TGTGCCAGCAGTTTCAGGGGGGCCGACCAAGAGACCCAGTACTTC
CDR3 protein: CASSFRGADQETQYF

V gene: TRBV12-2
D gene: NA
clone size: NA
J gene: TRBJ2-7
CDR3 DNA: TGTGCAAGTCGCTTAGTATATGGGCTAGCGGGGGTTGGGGAGCAGTACTTC
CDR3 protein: CASRLVYGLAGVGEQYF

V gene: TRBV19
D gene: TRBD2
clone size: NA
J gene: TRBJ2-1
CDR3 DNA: TGTGCCAGTAGTAGATCGGGGGTGACTAGCGGGAACCTTGGCTACAATGAGCAGTTCTTC
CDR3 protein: CASSRSGVTSGNLGYNEQFF

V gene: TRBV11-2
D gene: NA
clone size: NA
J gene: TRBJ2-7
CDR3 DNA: TGTGCCAGCAGCTTAATAGCCGAGCAGTACTTC
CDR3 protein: CASSLIAEQYF

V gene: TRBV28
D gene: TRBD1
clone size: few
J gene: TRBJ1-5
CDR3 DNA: TGTGCCAGCAGGGACAGGGGGCCTCAGCCCCAGCATTTT
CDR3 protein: CASRDRGPQPQHF

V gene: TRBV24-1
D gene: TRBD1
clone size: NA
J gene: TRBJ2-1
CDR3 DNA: TGTGCCACCAGTGATTTGGCAGGGGGCAATGAGCAGTTCTTC
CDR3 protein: CATSDLAGGNEQFF

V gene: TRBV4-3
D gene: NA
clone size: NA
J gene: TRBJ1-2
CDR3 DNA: TGCGCCAGCAGCCAAGCGGCGGACTTTAACTATGGCTACACCTTC
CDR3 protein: CASSQAADFNYGYTF

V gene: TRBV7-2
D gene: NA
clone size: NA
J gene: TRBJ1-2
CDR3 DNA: TGTGCCAGCAGCTTAGTTTCCGGGGGAAGGGACTATGGCTACACCTTC
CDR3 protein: CASSLVSGGRDYGYTF

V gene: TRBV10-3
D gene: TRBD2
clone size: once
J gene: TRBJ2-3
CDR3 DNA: TGTGCCATCAGTGAGATCTCGGGACTAGCGGGAGGGCCGAGGGATACGCAGTATTTT
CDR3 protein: CAISEISGLAGGPRDTQYF

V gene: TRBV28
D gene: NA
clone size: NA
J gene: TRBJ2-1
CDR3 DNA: TGTGCCAGCAGTTCGGCAGGGGAGACCTACAATGAGCAGTTCTTC
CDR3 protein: CASSSAGETYNEQFF

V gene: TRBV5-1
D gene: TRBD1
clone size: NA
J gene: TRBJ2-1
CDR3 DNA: TGCGCCAGCAGCTTGGAGCCGGGACAGAGAACAAGGAATGAGCAGTTCTTC
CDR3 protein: CASSLEPGQRTRNEQFF

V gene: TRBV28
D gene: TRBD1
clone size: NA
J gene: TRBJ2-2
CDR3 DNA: TGTGCCAGCAGTTTATCGACAGGGACGAACACCGGGGAGCTGTTTTTT
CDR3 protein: CASSLSTGTNTGELFF

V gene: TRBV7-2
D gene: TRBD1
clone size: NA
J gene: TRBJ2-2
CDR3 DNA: TGTGCCAGCAGATACCCCAGGACAGGAGACCTTCCGAACACCGGGGAGCTGTTTTTT
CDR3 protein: CASRYPRTGDLPNTGELFF

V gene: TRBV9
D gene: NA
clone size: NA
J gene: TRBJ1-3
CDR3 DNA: TGTGCCAGCAGCGTAGGTGGGCACCCTGGAAACACCATATATTTT
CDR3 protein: CASSVGGHPGNTIYF